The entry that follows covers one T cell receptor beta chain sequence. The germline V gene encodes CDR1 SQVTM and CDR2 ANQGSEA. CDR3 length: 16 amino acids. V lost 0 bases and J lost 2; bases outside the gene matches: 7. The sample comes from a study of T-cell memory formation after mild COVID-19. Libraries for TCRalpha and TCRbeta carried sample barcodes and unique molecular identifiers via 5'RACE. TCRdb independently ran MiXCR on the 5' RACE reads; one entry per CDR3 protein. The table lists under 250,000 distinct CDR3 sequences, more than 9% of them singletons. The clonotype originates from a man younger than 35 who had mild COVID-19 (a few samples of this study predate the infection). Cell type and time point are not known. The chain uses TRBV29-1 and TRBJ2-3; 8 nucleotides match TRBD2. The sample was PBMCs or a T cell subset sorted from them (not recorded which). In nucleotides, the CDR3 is TGCAGCGTTGAAGATCCCCTCGGGGGGGCCACAGATACGCAGTATTTT. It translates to CSVEDPLGGATDTQYF.